This passage covers 28 T cell receptor beta chains from one sample sequenced in a study of cytomegalovirus exposure and HLA in healthy donors. The study ran its PCR with 60 Vbeta and 13 Jbeta primers. The table came from immunoSEQ multiplex PCR; TCRdb's copy has only in-frame clones and leaves some out. The data contain fewer than 120,000 clones, more than 75% of them singletons. Input material: PBMCs. All receptors come from a man aged 40-49 years in good health and CMV-seronegative.

The gene calls are TRBV5-8 and TRBJ2-2; D may be TRBD2 (5 bases). This CDR3 has 14 residues. V was shortened by 6 bases and J by 5 bases, with 14 bases between the two germline ends. Germline loops: CDR1 SGHTS, CDR2 YDEGEE. CDR3 DNA: TGTGCCAGCATTATGACACGAGGGACCGGGGAGCTGTTTTTT. The encoded protein is CASIMTRGTGELFF. The whole variable domain, filled in from reference TRBV5-8 and TRBJ2-2, reads EAGVTQSPTHLIKTRGQQATLRCSPISGHTSVYWYQQALGLGLQFLLWYDEGEERNRGNFPPRFSGRQFPNYSSELNVNALELEDSALYLCASIMTRGTGELFFGEGSRLTVL.

The rearrangement joins TRBV5-6 to TRBJ2-1, with TRBD1 identical over 7 bases. The J segment lost 7 bases and the V segment lost 4 bases, leaving 8 bases of the junction unmatched. Germline loops: CDR1 SGHDT, CDR2 YYEEEE. The CDR3 is made up of 14 amino acids. CDR3 in amino acids: CASSTWDRDNEQFF. The DNA for the CDR3 is TGTGCCAGCAGCACCTGGGACAGAGATAATGAGCAGTTCTTC.

CDR3 sequence reads: CASSDQGYQPQHF. The CDR3 coding sequence is TGTGCCAGCAGTGATCAGGGGTATCAGCCCCAGCATTTT. The chain links TRBV2 to TRBJ1-5; D is perhaps TRBD1 (6 bases). Trimming cost V 3 bases and J 5 bases, with 8 bases left between them. Germline V gives CDR1 SNHLY, CDR2 FYNNEI. The CDR3 loop spans 13 amino acids.

This chain joins TRBV29-1 and TRBJ2-7, with D possibly TRBD1 on 6 matching bases. CDR3 size: 11 residues. Trimming took 6 bases from V and 6 from J, leaving 12 bases between them. CDR1 is SQVTM, CDR2 ANQGSEA, per germline. CDR3 amino acids: CSVLTGIEQYF. The CDR3 DNA reads TGCAGCGTCCTTACAGGGATCGAGCAGTACTTC.

This clone was seen a single time. The rearrangement joins TRBV27 to TRBJ2-3, with a weak D call TRBD1 (6 bases). The germline gives CDR1 MNHEY, CDR2 SMNVEV (reference sequence). Trimming took off 5 bases at V and 0 bases at J, with 12 bases between the two ends. The CDR3 loop spans 15 amino acids. For the CDR3, the DNA is TGTGCCAGCAGTCCCAGGGGTATAAGCACAGATACGCAGTATTTT. This sequence encodes CASSPRGISTDTQYF.

The genes are TRBV7-9 and TRBJ2-7; D not certain. Trimming removed 0 bases from V and 5 bases from J, with 8 bases in between. Per the germline V gene, CDR1 is SEHNR and CDR2 is FQNEAQ (reference sequence). CDR3 size: 13 residues. The CDR3 DNA follows: TGTGCCAGCAGCTTAGCTCGGGTCGACGAGCAGTACTTC. This translates into CASSLARVDEQYF.

V usage is TRBV6-5 and J usage is TRBJ1-6, with a weak D call TRBD1 (5 bases). Germline lookup yields CDR1 MNHEY and CDR2 SVGAGI. The CDR3 totals 15 residues. Trimming cost V 7 bases and J 4 bases, with 14 bases left between them. The CDR3 here is CASTPGRAYNSPLHF. The CDR3 nucleotides read TGTGCCAGCACCCCGGGCAGGGCTTATAATTCACCCCTCCACTTT.

J is TRBJ2-7 and V is TRBV5-1; D might be TRBD1 (6 bases). Germline values: CDR1 SGHRS, CDR2 YFSETQ. The CDR3 is 14 residues long. Trimming pared 4 bases from V and 6 bases from J, leaving 17 bases between. The CDR3 here is CASSVNRDVAEQYF. The CDR3 coding sequence is TGCGCCAGCAGCGTAAACAGGGATGTCGCCGAGCAGTACTTC.

V usage is TRBV5-1 and J usage is TRBJ1-4, with 10 bases fitting TRBD1. CDR3 length: 16 amino acids. The germline gives CDR1 SGHRS, CDR2 YFSETQ. J gave up 5 bases and V 4 bases, and 8 bases lay outside the gene matches. The CDR3 protein is CASSVAVGQGNEKLFF. The DNA of the CDR3 is TGCGCCAGCAGCGTCGCTGTGGGACAGGGGAATGAAAAACTGTTTTTT.

The J gene is TRBJ1-1, the V gene TRBV7-6; D is unclear. The CDR3 has 15 amino acids. V was cut by 5 bases and J by 2 bases, with 15 bases left in between. The germline CDR1 and CDR2 sequences are SGHVS and FNYEAQ. The CDR3 DNA reads as TGTGCCAGCAGCCAAATGCGGAGCTCCAACACTGAAGCTTTCTTT. This encodes CASSQMRSSNTEAFF. Together with reference TRBV7-6 and TRBJ1-1, the CDR3 gives the full variable domain: GAGVSQSPRYKVTKRGQDVALRCDPISGHVSLYWYRQALGQGPEFLTYFNYEAQQDKSGLPNDRFSAERPEGSISTLTIQRTEQRDSAMYRCASSQMRSSNTEAFFGQGTRLTVV.

The genes are TRBV6-5 and TRBJ1-2; D perhaps matches TRBD1 (6 bases). CDR3 length: 14 residues. Trimming took off 4 bases at V and 4 bases at J, with 13 bases between the two ends. Germline assignment: CDR1 MNHEY and CDR2 SVGAGI. The CDR3 protein is CASSSTRGPYGYTF. In DNA form, the CDR3 reads TGTGCCAGCAGTTCTACCAGGGGACCCTATGGCTACACCTTC.

About this clone: One junction end does not reproduce the germline sequence, and a read error may be involved. The chain uses TRBV6-4 and TRBJ2-1; 7 positions agree with TRBD1. Germline lookup yields CDR1 MRHNA and CDR2 SNTAGT. The CDR3 covers 12 residues. The CDR3 sequence: CASSPGTAERFF. DNA of the CDR3: TGTGCCAGCAGTCCCGGGACAGCGGAGCGGTTCTTC.

This clone appeared a few times. V gene TRBV6-6 combines with J gene TRBJ1-6; D call uncertain. From germline, CDR1 is MNHNY and CDR2 SVGAGI (reference sequence). CDR3 length: 13 amino acids. V was pared by 6 bases and J by 10 bases, with 13 bases between. For the CDR3, the DNA is TGTGCCAGCAGGACTGCCGGAGGATCACCCCTCCACTTT. It codes for CASRTAGGSPLHF.

J is TRBJ1-2 and V is TRBV6-4, with a weak D call TRBD1 (6 bases). The CDR3 runs to 13 residues. Trimming shortened V by 6 bases and J by 5 bases, and 13 bases separated the two germline ends. CDR1 MRHNA and CDR2 SNTAGT come from the germline V gene. The CDR3 sequence: CASSTGIGYGYTF. Here the CDR3 DNA reads TGTGCCAGCAGCACAGGGATAGGGTATGGCTACACCTTC.

The J gene is TRBJ1-2, the V gene TRBV5-1; a possible D gene is TRBD1 (6 bases). CDR1 and CDR2 (germline): SGHRS, YFSETQ. V dropped 2 bases and J dropped 2 bases, with 7 bases sitting between them. The CDR3 covers 13 residues. The CDR3 bases are TGCGCCAGCAGCTTCGGACAGAACTATGGCTACACCTTC. Translated: CASSFGQNYGYTF. The full variable domain, rest sourced from reference TRBV5-1 and TRBJ1-2, is KAGVTQTPRYLIKTRGQQVTLSCSPISGHRSVSWYQQTPGQGLQFLFEYFSETQRNKGNFPGRFSGRQFSNSRSEMNVSTLELGDSALYLCASSFGQNYGYTFGSGTRLTVV.

The J gene is TRBJ1-5, the V gene TRBV7-2; maybe TRBD1 (6 bases). The CDR3 is 15 amino acids. Germline CDR1 and CDR2: SGHTA and FQGNSA. V dropped 4 bases and J dropped 0 bases, with 10 bases sitting between them. CDR3 amino acids: CASSSDRTSNQPQHF. CDR3 nucleotides: TGTGCCAGCAGCTCGGACAGAACTAGCAATCAGCCCCAGCATTTT.

Points on this clone: Other DNA sequences within the sample encode an identical CDR3. V gene TRBV10-3 combines with J gene TRBJ1-2; D perhaps matches TRBD1 (6 bases). Trimming left V 4 bases short and J 7 bases short, with 16 bases between. The CDR3 spans 14 residues. Germline CDR1 and CDR2: ENHRY and SYGVKD. The DNA of the CDR3 is TGTGCCATCAGTGTGACCCAGGGGCCCGGTGGCTACACCTTC. Its protein product is CAISVTQGPGGYTF.

The chain uses TRBV28 and TRBJ1-1, with D maybe TRBD1 (6 bases). The CDR3 has 14 amino acids. The V gene's germline CDR1 is MDHEN and CDR2 SYDVKM. Trimming shortened V by 5 bases and J by 11 bases, and 21 bases separated the two germline ends. The CDR3 bases are TGTGCCAGCAGTGCCTTTCAGGGGCTCTCGAGGGCTTTCTTT. Amino acids: CASSAFQGLSRAFF.

The CDR3 spells CAWSVRGRSQPQHF. Here the CDR3 DNA reads TGTGCCTGGAGTGTGCGGGGCCGGAGTCAGCCCCAGCATTTT. The genes are TRBV30 and TRBJ1-5; D is perhaps TRBD1 (5 bases). Trimming removed 0 bases at V and 6 bases at J, with 12 bases between. The V gene's germline CDR1 is GTSNPN and CDR2 SVGIG (reference sequence). The CDR3 totals 14 residues.

The chain links TRBV19 to TRBJ2-5; weak D call: TRBD2 (5 bases). The V gene lost 5 bases and the J gene lost 4 bases, with 20 bases spanning the gap. Germline CDR1 LNHDA, CDR2 SQIVND (reference sequence). The length of the CDR3 is 16 residues. The CDR3 spells CASSAVYGRRGETQYF. CDR3 DNA: TGTGCCAGTAGTGCGGTATACGGGCGCCGGGGAGAGACCCAGTACTTC. The full variable domain, completed using reference TRBV19 and TRBJ2-5, is DGGITQSPKYLFRKEGQNVTLSCEQNLNHDAMYWYRQDPGQGLRLIYYSQIVNDFQKGDIAEGYSVSREKKESFPLTVTSAQKNPTAFYLCASSAVYGRRGETQYFGPGTRLLVL.

This sequence joins TRBV28 and TRBJ1-2, with D tentatively TRBD1 (6 bases). CDR1 and CDR2 (germline): MDHEN, SYDVKM. The CDR3 runs to 15 residues. The V and J ends lost 4 bases and 6 bases respectively, with 18 bases between them. The CDR3 is CASSSGNRVGNGYTF. The CDR3, as DNA: TGTGCCAGCAGTTCGGGGAACAGGGTTGGGAATGGCTACACCTTC.

The V call is TRBV5-5, the J call TRBJ2-5; 9 bases line up with TRBD1. The germline CDR1 and CDR2 sequences are SGHKS and YYEKEE (reference sequence). This CDR3 is built from 17 residues. The V segment lost 0 bases and the J segment 4 bases; nucleotides outside the gene matches: 10. The CDR3 spells CASSLATGGLSGETQYF. CDR3 DNA sequence: TGTGCCAGCAGCTTGGCCACAGGGGGCCTATCAGGAGAGACCCAGTACTTC.

V usage is TRBV11-2 and J usage is TRBJ1-1; D unresolved. The V gene lost 3 bases and the J gene lost 6 bases, with 5 bases spanning the gap. The CDR3 is made up of 11 amino acids. CDR1 is SGHAT and CDR2 is FQNNGV in the germline V gene. CDR3 in DNA: TGTGCCAGCAGCTTTGGGCCTGAAGCTTTCTTT. The encoded protein is CASSFGPEAFF.

This chain uses TRBV28 with TRBJ1-2; D gene unclear. Deletions cut 5 bases from V and 8 bases from J, with 9 bases between. Germline CDR1 and CDR2: MDHEN and SYDVKM. The CDR3 is 11 amino acids. CDR3 residues: CASSIPSGYTF. The CDR3 nucleotides read TGTGCCAGCAGTATTCCTAGCGGCTACACCTTC.

This clone was recorded only once. The genes are TRBV2 and TRBJ1-1, with a possible D match to TRBD1 (5 bases). CDR1 is SNHLY, CDR2 FYNNEI, per germline. The length of the CDR3 is 14 residues. The V end lost 7 bases, the J end lost 2 bases, and 14 bases lay between the germline ends. The CDR3 coding sequence is TGTGCCAGCACTGGGGCAGGGAAAAACACTGAAGCTTTCTTT. Translating gives CASTGAGKNTEAFF.

The rearrangement uses TRBV9 and TRBJ2-3; 10 bases match TRBD2. V dropped 3 bases and J dropped 2; count of bases not matched to a gene: 3. Germline CDR1 reads SGDLS; CDR2 reads YYNGEE. The CDR3 has 15 amino acids. The CDR3 DNA follows: TGTGCCAGCAGCGCACTAGCGGGGAACACAGATACGCAGTATTTT. It is translated as CASSALAGNTDTQYF.

This clone turned up a few times. This chain connects TRBV7-2 to TRBJ2-1, with TRBD1 matching over 8 bases. Looked up from germline, CDR1 is SGHTA and CDR2 is FQGNSA. Trimming at V came to 2 bases and at J to 3 bases, leaving 6 bases not matched to a gene. The CDR3 is made up of 16 amino acids. As DNA, the CDR3 is TGTGCCAGCAGCTTAAGGGCGACAGGGGTCTACAATGAGCAGTTCTTC. Its protein is CASSLRATGVYNEQFF.

This clone occurred once. This chain connects TRBV25-1 to TRBJ1-4; 7 bases are a match to TRBD1. The V gene end was trimmed by 3 bases and the J gene end by 4 bases; junction bases not matched to a gene: 8. The CDR3 is 16 amino acids. Germline CDR1 MGHDK, CDR2 SYGVNS. In DNA, the CDR3 is TGTGCCAGCAGTGAGGGCGGACAGGCCATTAATGAAAAACTGTTTTTT. Amino acids: CASSEGGQAINEKLFF. Full variable domain (outside the CDR3, taken from reference TRBV25-1 and TRBJ1-4): EADIYQTPRYLVIGTGKKITLECSQTMGHDKMYWYQQDPGMELHLIHYSYGVNSTEKGDLSSESTVSRIRTEHFPLTLESARPSHTSQYLCASSEGGQAINEKLFFGSGTQLSVL.